A single sample is the source of the 8 T cell receptor beta chains below, sequenced in a study of post-analysis software for immune sequencing data. For these TCRs, the target antigens are not known. Built from TCR beta cDNA, the libraries had unique molecular identifiers in them. TCRdb reanalysed the PCR reads using MiXCR and keeps one entry per CDR3 protein. Of approximately 440,000 distinct CDR3 sequences listed, less than 45% are singletons. General study findings and limits: The study found TRBV5-6, TRBV5-1 and TRBV20-1 among roughly 5 TRBV segments more frequent in patients than controls.

Sequenced input: blood. These TCRs come from a girl aged 10 to 17 with multiple sclerosis.

The gene calls are TRBV12-3 or TRBV12-4 and TRBJ2-1, with unresolved D. The CDR3 runs 16 residues. Deletions cut 6 bases from V and 7 bases from J, with 22 bases between. The CDR3 loop reads CASRSPFGEHPNEQFF. CDR3 bases: TGTGCCAGCAGATCCCCCTTTGGGGAACACCCTAATGAGCAGTTCTTC.

J is TRBJ2-7 and V is TRBV5-1; D is possibly TRBD2 (5 bases). Germline lookup yields CDR1 SGHRS and CDR2 YFSETQ. Trimming took 1 base from V and 0 from J, leaving 11 bases between them. This CDR3 has 15 residues. CDR3 residues: CASSLISGSSYEQYF. The CDR3 DNA is TGCGCCAGCAGCTTGATCTCTGGGAGCTCCTACGAGCAGTACTTC.

CDR3 amino acids: CASSLGEDSPLHF. The CDR3 DNA follows: TGTGCCAGCAGCTTAGGGGAGGATTCACCCCTCCACTTT. The gene calls are TRBV7-3 and TRBJ1-6, with D unclear. This CDR3 is 13 amino acids long. Germline V gives CDR1 SGHTA, CDR2 FQGTGA. V was clipped by 2 bases and J by 8 bases, with 7 bases between them.

The rearrangement links TRBV29-1 to TRBJ2-7, with no clear D. The V and J ends lost 0 bases and 10 bases respectively, with 7 bases between them. This CDR3 region has 10 residues. The germline CDR1 and CDR2 sequences are SQVTM and ANQGSEA. CDR3 loop: CSVEEGLQYF. CDR3 DNA sequence: TGCAGCGTTGAAGAGGGCCTCCAGTACTTC.

This chain links TRBV10-3 with TRBJ2-4; D remains ambiguous. The J call is doubtful: the DNA matches TRBJ2-7 better. Germline CDR1 is ENHRY and CDR2 is SYGVKD. The CDR3 consists of 12 residues. The CDR3 region is CAISESNYEQYF. CDR3 bases: TGTGCCATCAGTGAGTCGAACTACGAGCAGTACTTC.

The V call is TRBV20-1, the J call TRBJ1-1, with no clear D. The CDR3 has 10 residues. V gave up 2 bases and J gave up 6 bases, with 4 bases separating them. The germline gives CDR1 DFQATT, CDR2 SNEGSKA (reference sequence). CDR3 nucleotides: TGCAGTGCTAGACAGTCTGAAGCTTTCTTT. Translation: CSARQSEAFF.

The genes are TRBV4-1 and TRBJ2-7; 11 bases map to TRBD2. Losses at the gene ends were 3 bases for V and 7 bases for J; bases not matched to a gene: 11. The CDR3 covers 16 residues. Germline CDR1 MGHRA, CDR2 YSYEKL. CDR3 amino acids: CASSHAIAGGPGEQYF. The CDR3 coding sequence is TGCGCCAGCAGCCATGCTATAGCGGGAGGGCCGGGGGAGCAGTACTTC.

The chain employs TRBV7-2 and TRBJ2-3, with D unresolved. Germline V gene data show CDR1 as SGHTA and CDR2 as FQGNSA. This CDR3 is built from 12 residues. The V end lost 1 base, the J end lost 10 bases, and 9 bases lay between the germline ends. CDR3 nucleotide sequence: TGTGCCAGCAGCTTAGTAGGGTGGGCGCAGTATTTT. This gives the protein CASSLVGWAQYF.